Listed below are T cell receptor beta chains from one sample, sequenced in a study of control samples from healthy donors and cancer patients. The data were produced by immunoSEQ multiplex PCR, yet TCRdb's version contains in-frame clones alone and is incomplete. This sample has roughly 150,000 clones, with roughly 93% found just once. Sequencing was performed on blood. Receptors were obtained from a man aged 18-30 years in good health. Both conserved end residues are part of each CDR3. D genes are given only for firm matches. A row's size may be missing; if present it is once, few, many or a size class.

j_call v_call d_call clone_size cdr3_aa cdr3_nt
TRBJ1-5 TRBV27 TRBD1 NA CASRGQGSNQPQHF TGTGCCAGCAGAGGACAGGGAAGCAATCAGCCCCAGCATTTT
TRBJ1-1 TRBV30 NA once CAWSPRGRLGTEAFF TGTGCCTGGAGTCCCCGGGGGAGGTTGGGCACTGAAGCTTTCTTT
TRBJ2-6 TRBV6-6 NA NA CASSYSGSGANVLTF TGTGCCAGCAGTTACTCGGGATCTGGGGCCAACGTCCTGACTTTC
TRBJ1-2 TRBV6-5 NA NA CASSYSSGNYGYTF TGTGCCAGCAGTTACTCTTCGGGGAACTATGGCTACACCTTC
TRBJ1-2 TRBV7-2 NA NA CASSLVGGPGYTF TGTGCCAGCAGCTTGGTCGGGGGCCCTGGCTACACCTTC
TRBJ1-1 TRBV9 NA NA CASSVDDSGSGSEAFF TGTGCCAGCAGCGTGGACGACAGTGGGTCCGGAAGCGAAGCTTTCTTT
TRBJ2-3 TRBV24-1 NA once CATGGADTQYF TGTGCCACCGGAGGCGCAGATACGCAGTATTTT
TRBJ1-1 TRBV21-1 NA NA CARTGEARHRYRLNTEAFF TGTGCCAGAACTGGGGAGGCCAGGCACCGGTATCGGTTGAACACTGAAGCTTTCTTT
TRBJ2-7 TRBV21-1 NA NA CASSRSRGSYEQYF TGTGCCAGCAGCAGGTCCAGGGGAAGCTACGAGCAGTACTTC
TRBJ2-1 TRBV9 NA few CASSVMGVGNEQFF TGTGCCAGCAGCGTAATGGGGGTGGGCAATGAGCAGTTCTTC
TRBJ1-5 TRBV10-1 NA NA CASSDRIGTGLLQPQHF TGCGCCAGCAGTGATCGGATCGGAACAGGGTTACTACAGCCCCAGCATTTT
TRBJ1-4 TRBV6-4 TRBD1 few CASSDGDRSTNEKLFF TGTGCCAGCAGTGACGGGGACAGATCAACTAATGAAAAACTGTTTTTT
TRBJ1-5 TRBV19 NA NA CASLSRVGVEQPQHF TGTGCCAGTCTCTCCAGGGTAGGGGTGGAACAGCCCCAGCATTTT
TRBJ2-1 TRBV5-5 TRBD2 NA CASSLGTSGRWSEQFF TGTGCCAGCAGCTTGGGGACTAGCGGGAGATGGAGTGAGCAGTTCTTC
TRBJ2-1 TRBV5-1 TRBD1 NA CASSLQGQGEQFF TGCGCCAGCAGCTTACAGGGGCAGGGTGAGCAGTTCTTC
TRBJ1-2 TRBV28 TRBD1 NA CASSFQLQGARGYTF TGTGCCAGCAGTTTTCAACTCCAGGGGGCGCGAGGCTACACCTTC
TRBJ2-7 TRBV7-9 NA NA CASSLGAAVEQYF TGTGCCAGCAGCTTAGGAGCGGCGGTCGAGCAGTACTTC
TRBJ2-3 TRBV5-8 TRBD1 NA CASSYRTGSDTQYF TGTGCCAGCAGCTATCGGACAGGATCAGATACGCAGTATTTT
TRBJ2-1 TRBV27 NA NA CASSPDTFNEQFF TGTGCCAGCAGTCCCGACACGTTTAATGAGCAGTTCTTC
TRBJ2-3 TRBV5-1 NA NA CASSLASTDTQYF TGCGCCAGCAGCTTGGCCAGCACAGATACGCAGTATTTT
TRBJ1-2 TRBV5-4 NA NA CASSPTRGGYTF TGTGCCAGCAGCCCCACTAGGGGCGGCTACACCTTC
TRBJ1-1 TRBV4-1 NA NA CASSLAWGDEAFF TGCGCCAGCAGCCTTGCTTGGGGGGATGAAGCTTTCTTT
TRBJ2-1 TRBV7-8 NA NA CASSLSRGGYNEQFF TGTGCCAGCAGCCTTAGTAGGGGGGGGTACAATGAGCAGTTCTTC
TRBJ1-1 TRBV27 NA NA CATRRNTEAFF TGTGCCACCCGCCGGAACACTGAAGCTTTCTTT
TRBJ2-5 TRBV2 NA NA CASIDLAWGAQYF TGTGCCAGCATCGACCTGGCATGGGGCGCCCAGTACTTC
TRBJ2-1 TRBV6-6 TRBD2 NA CASSYSGLANNNEQFF TGTGCCAGCAGTTATTCGGGACTAGCGAATAACAATGAGCAGTTCTTC
TRBJ2-4 TRBV11-2 NA NA CASSFPPQGAKNIQYF TGTGCCAGCAGCTTCCCCCCACAGGGTGCCAAAAACATTCAGTACTTC
TRBJ2-2 TRBV4-1 NA NA CASSQESLGRRITGELFF TGCGCCAGCAGCCAAGAATCGTTGGGACGGAGGATTACCGGGGAGCTGTTTTTT
TRBJ1-4 TRBV7-9 TRBD1 NA CASSLVRGEKLFF TGTGCCAGCAGCTTAGTCAGGGGGGAAAAACTGTTTTTT
TRBJ2-2 TRBV3-1/TRBV3-2 TRBD2 NA CASSPSWAGGLRTGELFF TGTGCCAGCAGCCCGAGCTGGGCGGGAGGATTGAGGACCGGGGAGCTGTTTTTT
TRBJ2-3 TRBV29-1 NA NA CSVEQGQAQYF TGCAGCGTAGAACAGGGCCAGGCGCAGTATTTT
TRBJ2-2 TRBV21-1 NA NA CASSRGQPRAGELFF TGTGCCAGCAGCAGGGGACAGCCCCGGGCCGGGGAGCTGTTTTTT
TRBJ2-1 TRBV15 NA NA CATSRDRNGEQFF TGTGCCACCAGCAGAGACCGAAACGGGGAGCAGTTCTTC
TRBJ2-3 TRBV5-1 TRBD2 NA CASWLAGGDTDTQYF TGCGCCAGCTGGCTAGCGGGAGGAGACACAGATACGCAGTATTTT
TRBJ2-6 TRBV15 TRBD2 few CATSRGGSPGANVLTF TGTGCCACCAGCAGGGGGGGGTCCCCTGGGGCCAACGTCCTGACTTTC
TRBJ2-1 TRBV30 NA NA CAWSAGYNEQFF TGTGCCTGGAGTGCCGGTTACAATGAGCAGTTCTTC
TRBJ1-3 TRBV15 NA NA CATSSQGSRTGNTIYF TGTGCCACCAGCAGTCAGGGATCAAGGACTGGAAACACCATATATTTT
TRBJ1-4 TRBV7-9 TRBD1 NA CASSTEGGANEKLFF TGTGCCAGCAGCACGGAAGGGGGCGCGAATGAAAAACTGTTTTTT
TRBJ2-7 TRBV5-1 NA once CASSPLGPFSYEQYF TGCGCCAGCAGCCCATTGGGCCCTTTCTCCTACGAGCAGTACTTC
TRBJ2-5 TRBV19 NA NA CASSTNREETQYF TGTGCCAGTAGTACCAACAGGGAAGAGACCCAGTACTTC
TRBJ1-1 TRBV6-5 NA NA CASSPPGGGGEAFF TGTGCCAGCAGCCCCCCTGGGGGGGGCGGAGAAGCTTTCTTT
TRBJ2-1 TRBV19 NA NA CASTNRLHGWNEQFF TGTGCCAGTACAAACCGGTTGCATGGGTGGAATGAGCAGTTCTTC
TRBJ2-5 TRBV28 NA NA CASSLGWTQYF TGTGCCAGCAGTTTAGGGTGGACCCAGTACTTC
TRBJ2-7 TRBV7-2 NA NA CASSLDHRDISYEQYF TGTGCCAGCAGCTTAGACCACAGGGATATTTCCTACGAGCAGTACTTC
TRBJ2-2 TRBV28 NA once CASSLWGAGELFF TGTGCCAGCAGTTTATGGGGGGCCGGGGAGCTGTTTTTT
TRBJ2-2 TRBV4-2 NA NA CASSLGDGLLNPNTGELFF TGTGCCAGCAGCCTGGGGGATGGCCTCCTTAACCCGAACACCGGGGAGCTGTTTTTT
TRBJ2-4 TRBV12-5 NA NA CASGLVVTTRAKNIQYF TGTGCTAGTGGTTTGGTAGTAACCACCCGAGCCAAAAACATTCAGTACTTC
TRBJ2-7 TRBV5-1 NA NA CASSYGTLTYEQYF TGCGCCAGCAGCTACGGGACACTGACCTACGAGCAGTACTTC
TRBJ1-4 TRBV18 NA few CASSPGEREKLFF TGTGCCAGCTCACCGGGGGAGAGAGAAAAACTGTTTTTT
TRBJ1-3 TRBV3-1/TRBV3-2 NA NA CASSQQFSGNTIYF TGTGCCAGCAGCCAACAGTTCTCTGGAAACACCATATATTTT
TRBJ1-4 TRBV3-1/TRBV3-2 NA NA CASSQKRDNEKLFF TGTGCCAGCAGCCAGAAGAGGGACAATGAAAAACTGTTTTTT
TRBJ1-5 TRBV2 NA NA CASSEGRGGNQPQHF TGTGCCAGCAGTGAAGGCAGGGGTGGCAATCAGCCCCAGCATTTT